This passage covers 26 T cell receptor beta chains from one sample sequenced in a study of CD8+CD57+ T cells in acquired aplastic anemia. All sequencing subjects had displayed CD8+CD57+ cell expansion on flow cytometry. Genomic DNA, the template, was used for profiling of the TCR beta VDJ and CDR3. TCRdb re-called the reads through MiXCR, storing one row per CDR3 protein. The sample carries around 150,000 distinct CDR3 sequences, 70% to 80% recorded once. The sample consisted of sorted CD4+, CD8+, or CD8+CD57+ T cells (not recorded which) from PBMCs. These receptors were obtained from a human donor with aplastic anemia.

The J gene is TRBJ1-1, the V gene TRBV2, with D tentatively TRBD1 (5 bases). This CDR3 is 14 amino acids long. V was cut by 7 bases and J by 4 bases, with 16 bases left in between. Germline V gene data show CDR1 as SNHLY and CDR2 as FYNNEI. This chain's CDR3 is CASNSQGRFTEAFF. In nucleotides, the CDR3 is TGTGCCAGCAATTCGCAGGGTCGGTTCACTGAAGCTTTCTTT.

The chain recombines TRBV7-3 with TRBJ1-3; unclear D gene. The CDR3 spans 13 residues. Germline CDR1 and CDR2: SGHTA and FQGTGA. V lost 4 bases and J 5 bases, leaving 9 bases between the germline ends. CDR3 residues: CASSSDTRNTIYF. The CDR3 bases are TGTGCCAGCAGCTCCGACACGCGAAACACCATATATTTT.

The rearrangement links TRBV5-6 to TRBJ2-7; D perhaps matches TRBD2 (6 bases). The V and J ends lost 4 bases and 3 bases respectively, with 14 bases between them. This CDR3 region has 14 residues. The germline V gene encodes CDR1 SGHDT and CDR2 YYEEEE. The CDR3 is CASSNSPGSYEQYF. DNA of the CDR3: TGTGCCAGCAGCAATTCACCCGGGAGCTACGAGCAGTACTTC.

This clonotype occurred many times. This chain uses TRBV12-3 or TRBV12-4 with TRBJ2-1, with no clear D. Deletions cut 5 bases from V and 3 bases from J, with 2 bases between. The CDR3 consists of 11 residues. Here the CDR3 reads CASSGYNEQFF. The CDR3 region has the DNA TGTGCCAGCAGTGGCTACAATGAGCAGTTCTTC.

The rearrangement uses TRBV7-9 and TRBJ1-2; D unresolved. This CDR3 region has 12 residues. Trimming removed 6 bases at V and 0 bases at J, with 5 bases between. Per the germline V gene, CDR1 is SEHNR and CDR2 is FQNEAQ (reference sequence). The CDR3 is CASRASNYGYTF. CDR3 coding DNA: TGTGCCAGCAGGGCTTCTAACTATGGCTACACCTTC.

CDR3 residues: CATRGGQGNGELFF. The DNA for the CDR3 is TGTGCCACCAGAGGGGGACAGGGGAACGGGGAGCTGTTTTTT. V gene TRBV24-1 combines with J gene TRBJ2-2; 10 bases map to TRBD1. This CDR3 has 14 residues. The junction had 5 bases not matched to a gene; V was cut back by 7 bases and J by 7 bases. Germline V CDR1 and CDR2: KGHDR, SFDVKD.

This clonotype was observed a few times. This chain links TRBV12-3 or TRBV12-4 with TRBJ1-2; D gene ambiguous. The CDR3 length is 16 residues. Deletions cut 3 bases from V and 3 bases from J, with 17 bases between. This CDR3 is CASSFQASGGYYGYTF. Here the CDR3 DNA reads TGTGCCAGCAGTTTCCAAGCCTCGGGAGGGTACTATGGCTACACCTTC.

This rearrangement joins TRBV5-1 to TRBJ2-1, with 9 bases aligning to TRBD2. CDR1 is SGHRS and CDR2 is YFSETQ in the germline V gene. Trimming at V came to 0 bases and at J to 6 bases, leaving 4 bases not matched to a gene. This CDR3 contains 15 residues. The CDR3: CASSLAGGGANEQFF. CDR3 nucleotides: TGCGCCAGCAGCTTGGCTGGCGGGGGGGCCAATGAGCAGTTCTTC.

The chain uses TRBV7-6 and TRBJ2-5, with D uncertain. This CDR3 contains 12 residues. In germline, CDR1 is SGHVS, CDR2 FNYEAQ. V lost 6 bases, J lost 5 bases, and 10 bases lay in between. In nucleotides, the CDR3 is TGTGCCAGCAGACGATTGGGGGAGACCCAGTACTTC. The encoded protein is CASRRLGETQYF.

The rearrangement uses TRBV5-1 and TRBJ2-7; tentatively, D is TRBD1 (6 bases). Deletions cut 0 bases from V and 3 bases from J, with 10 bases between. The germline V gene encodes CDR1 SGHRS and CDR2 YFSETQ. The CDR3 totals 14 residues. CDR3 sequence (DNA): TGCGCCAGCAGCTTGGAATGGGGACACTACGAGCAGTACTTC. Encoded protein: CASSLEWGHYEQYF.

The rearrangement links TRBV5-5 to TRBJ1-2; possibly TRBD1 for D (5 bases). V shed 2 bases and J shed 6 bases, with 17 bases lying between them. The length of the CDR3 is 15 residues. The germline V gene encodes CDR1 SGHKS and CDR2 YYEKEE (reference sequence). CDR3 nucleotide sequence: TGTGCCAGCAGCTTACCTGGGGCGGGGGTGAATGGCTACACCTTC. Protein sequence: CASSLPGAGVNGYTF.

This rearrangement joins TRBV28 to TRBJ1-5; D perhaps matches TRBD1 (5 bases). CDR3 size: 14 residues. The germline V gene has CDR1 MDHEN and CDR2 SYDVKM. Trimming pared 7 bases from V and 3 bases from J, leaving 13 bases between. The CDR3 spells CASNYEGFNQPQHF. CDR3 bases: TGTGCCAGCAACTACGAGGGGTTCAATCAGCCCCAGCATTTT.

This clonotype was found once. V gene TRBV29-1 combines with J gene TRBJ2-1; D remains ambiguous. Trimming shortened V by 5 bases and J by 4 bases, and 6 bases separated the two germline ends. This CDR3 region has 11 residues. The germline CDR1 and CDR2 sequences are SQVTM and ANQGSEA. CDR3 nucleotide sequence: TGCAGCGTTTCTCTTTACAATGAGCAGTTCTTC. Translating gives CSVSLYNEQFF.

The CDR3 loop reads CASTADSSYGYTF. The DNA of the CDR3 is TGTGCCAGTACCGCCGACAGTAGCTATGGCTACACCTTC. The rearrangement links TRBV19 to TRBJ1-2; D is possibly TRBD1 (5 bases). Germline V CDR1 and CDR2: LNHDA, SQIVND (reference sequence). V gave up 7 bases and J gave up 4 bases, with 13 bases separating them. This CDR3 region has 13 residues.

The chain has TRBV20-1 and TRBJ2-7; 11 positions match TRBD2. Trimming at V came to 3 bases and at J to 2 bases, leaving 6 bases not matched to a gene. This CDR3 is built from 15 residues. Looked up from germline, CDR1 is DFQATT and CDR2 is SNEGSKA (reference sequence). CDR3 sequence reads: CSARLAGGLAYEQYF. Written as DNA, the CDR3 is TGCAGTGCTAGGCTAGCGGGAGGTTTAGCCTACGAGCAGTACTTC.

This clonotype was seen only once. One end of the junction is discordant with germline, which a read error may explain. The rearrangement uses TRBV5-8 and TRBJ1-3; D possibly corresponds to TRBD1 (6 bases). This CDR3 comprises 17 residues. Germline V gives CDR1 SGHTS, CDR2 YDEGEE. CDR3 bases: TGCGCCAGCAGCTTGGAAGGACTACAGGGTTCTGGAAACACCATATATTTT. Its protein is CASSLEGLQGSGNTIYF.

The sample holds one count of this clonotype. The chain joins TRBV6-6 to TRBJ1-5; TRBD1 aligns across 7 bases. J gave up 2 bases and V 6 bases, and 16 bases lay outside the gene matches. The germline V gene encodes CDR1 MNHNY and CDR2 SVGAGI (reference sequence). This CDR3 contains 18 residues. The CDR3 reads CASRDDRPLDRGNQPQHF. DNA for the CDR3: TGTGCCAGCAGAGATGACAGGCCCTTAGACAGGGGCAATCAGCCCCAGCATTTT.

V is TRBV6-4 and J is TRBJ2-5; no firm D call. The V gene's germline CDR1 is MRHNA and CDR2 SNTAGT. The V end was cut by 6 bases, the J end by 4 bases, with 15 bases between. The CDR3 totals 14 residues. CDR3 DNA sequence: TGTGCCAGCAGGATAGGGCTAGAGTCAGAGACCCAGTACTTC. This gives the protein CASRIGLESETQYF.

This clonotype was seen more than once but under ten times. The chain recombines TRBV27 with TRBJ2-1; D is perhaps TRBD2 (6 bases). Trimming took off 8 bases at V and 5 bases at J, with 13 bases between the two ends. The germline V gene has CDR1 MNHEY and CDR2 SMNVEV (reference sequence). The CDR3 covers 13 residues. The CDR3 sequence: CASAFGGNNEQFF. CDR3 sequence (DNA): TGTGCCAGCGCTTTCGGGGGTAACAATGAGCAGTTCTTC.

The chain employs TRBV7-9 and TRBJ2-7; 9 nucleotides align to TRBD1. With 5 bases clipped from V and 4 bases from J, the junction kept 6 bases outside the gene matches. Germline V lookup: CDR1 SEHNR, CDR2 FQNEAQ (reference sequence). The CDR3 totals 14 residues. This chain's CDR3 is CASSVPGQGYEQYF. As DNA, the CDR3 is TGTGCCAGCAGCGTACCGGGACAGGGATACGAGCAGTACTTC.

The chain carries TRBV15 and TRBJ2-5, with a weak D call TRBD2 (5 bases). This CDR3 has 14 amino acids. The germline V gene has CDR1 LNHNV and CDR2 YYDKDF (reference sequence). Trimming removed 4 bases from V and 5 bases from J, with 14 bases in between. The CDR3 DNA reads TGTGCCACCAGCAAGCGGTACCCCTCGGAGACCCAGTACTTC. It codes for CATSKRYPSETQYF.

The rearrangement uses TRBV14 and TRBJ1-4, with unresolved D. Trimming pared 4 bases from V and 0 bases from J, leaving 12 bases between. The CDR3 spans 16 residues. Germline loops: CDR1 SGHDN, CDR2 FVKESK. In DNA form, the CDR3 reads TGTGCCAGCAGCCGGAGCGGTGGCGCAACTAATGAAAAACTGTTTTTT. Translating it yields CASSRSGGATNEKLFF.

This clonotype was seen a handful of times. CDR3 loop: CASSSYAAGGSSPLHF. The CDR3 DNA sequence: TGTGCCAGCAGCTCATATGCGGCAGGGGGGAGTTCACCCCTCCACTTT. The J gene is TRBJ1-6, the V gene TRBV5-4, with 7 bases matching TRBD1. The junction had 12 bases not matched to a gene; V was cut back by 3 bases and J by 9 bases. CDR3 length: 16 residues. Per germline, CDR1 SGHNT and CDR2 YYREEE (reference sequence).

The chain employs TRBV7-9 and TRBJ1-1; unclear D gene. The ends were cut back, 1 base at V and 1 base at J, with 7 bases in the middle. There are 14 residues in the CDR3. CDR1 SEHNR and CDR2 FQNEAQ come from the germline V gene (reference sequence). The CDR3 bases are TGTGCCAGCAGCTTAGGCCTGACGAACACTGAAGCTTTCTTT. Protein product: CASSLGLTNTEAFF.

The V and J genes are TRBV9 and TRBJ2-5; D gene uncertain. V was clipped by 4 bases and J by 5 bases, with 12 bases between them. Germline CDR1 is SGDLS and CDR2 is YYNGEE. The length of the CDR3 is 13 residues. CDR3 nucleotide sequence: TGTGCCAGCAGCCCGCCGTCAGAGGAGACCCAGTACTTC. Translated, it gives CASSPPSEETQYF.

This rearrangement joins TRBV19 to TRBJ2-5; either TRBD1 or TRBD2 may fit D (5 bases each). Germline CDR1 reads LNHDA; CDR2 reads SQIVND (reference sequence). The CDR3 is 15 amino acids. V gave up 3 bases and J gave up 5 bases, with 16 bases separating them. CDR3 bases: TGTGCCAGTAGTATGGGGGTTGGGGGTTGGGAGACCCAGTACTTC. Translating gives CASSMGVGGWETQYF.